These T cell receptor beta chains were read from a single sample in a study of blood T cell repertoires in COVID-19. Profiling relied on immunoSEQ multiplex PCR, and the TCRdb table lists in-frame clones only, not all of them. The sample lists 200,000 to 250,000 clones; 86% were seen once. Specimen: peripheral blood. The source of these receptors is a man between 50 and 59 years old with COVID-19, enrolled during active disease. Each CDR3 is given with its conserved first and last residue. D genes are given only for firm matches. Only some rows state a clone size, as once, few, many or a class for expanded clones.

j_call d_call clone_size v_call cdr3_aa cdr3_nt
TRBJ2-2 TRBD2 NA TRBV5-4 CASSAPSGPGPGELFF TGTGCCAGCAGCGCCCCTAGCGGACCTGGGCCCGGGGAGCTGTTTTTT
TRBJ1-5 NA NA TRBV19 CASGGAGNQPQHF TGTGCCTCCGGAGGGGCAGGCAATCAGCCCCAGCATTTT
TRBJ2-3 TRBD2 NA TRBV28 CASNRRGAPTDTQYF TGTGCCAGCAACCGGCGGGGGGCACCCACAGATACGCAGTATTTT
TRBJ1-2 NA few TRBV5-5 CASGGIANYGYTF TGTGCCAGCGGCGGGATAGCGAACTATGGCTACACCTTC
TRBJ1-5 TRBD1 NA TRBV6-2/TRBV6-3 CASSFNRGVSNQPQHF TGTGCCAGCAGTTTCAACAGGGGGGTGAGCAATCAGCCCCAGCATTTT
TRBJ2-2 TRBD2 NA TRBV5-1 CASSQTSGTGELFF TGCGCCAGCAGCCAGACTAGCGGCACCGGGGAGCTGTTTTTT
TRBJ2-7 TRBD2 NA TRBV19 CASSFAALAELYEQYF TGTGCCAGTAGTTTTGCCGCACTAGCGGAGCTATACGAGCAGTACTTC
TRBJ2-7 NA NA TRBV18 CASSPSAGTYEQYF TGTGCCAGCTCACCTTCGGCAGGAACCTACGAGCAGTACTTC
TRBJ1-6 NA NA TRBV6-5 CASSTGRYNSPLHF TGTGCCAGCAGTACCGGGAGGTATAATTCACCCCTCCACTTT
TRBJ1-5 NA NA TRBV20-1 CSASGQYNQPQHF TGCAGTGCTAGTGGACAGTACAATCAGCCCCAGCATTTT
TRBJ1-1 NA NA TRBV6-1 CASSDTVTEAFF TGTGCCAGCAGTGACACAGTCACTGAAGCTTTCTTT
TRBJ2-7 TRBD1 NA TRBV2 CASSGQGLSQGEQYF TGTGCCAGCAGTGGTCAGGGTCTATCACAGGGGGAGCAGTACTTC
TRBJ2-3 TRBD2 once TRBV7-8 CASSLSTSGGWSDTQYF TGTGCCAGCAGCTTATCGACTAGCGGGGGCTGGTCTGATACGCAGTATTTT
TRBJ1-5 NA NA TRBV6-5 CASSYSWTANQPQHF TGTGCCAGCAGTTACTCATGGACAGCCAATCAGCCCCAGCATTTT
TRBJ1-2 NA NA TRBV6-5 CALGSQYNYGYTF TGTGCCTTGGGCAGCCAGTATAACTATGGCTACACCTTC
TRBJ2-1 TRBD2 once TRBV4-3 CASSQTFMSGANNEQFF TGCGCCAGCAGCCAAACCTTTATGAGCGGGGCTAACAATGAGCAGTTCTTC
TRBJ1-3 NA NA TRBV15 CATSREWTVSGNTIYF TGTGCCACCAGCAGAGAGTGGACAGTCTCTGGAAACACCATATATTTT
TRBJ2-2 NA NA TRBV29-1 CSVDLDINTGELFF TGCAGCGTTGATCTCGACATAAACACCGGGGAGCTGTTTTTT
TRBJ1-5 NA NA TRBV7-2 CASSPLKGLYQPQHF TGTGCCAGCAGCCCCTTGAAGGGGCTGTATCAGCCCCAGCATTTT
TRBJ1-4 TRBD1 NA TRBV6-5 CASSYLDRANEKLFF TGTGCCAGCAGTTACCTGGACAGGGCTAATGAAAAACTGTTTTTT
TRBJ1-3 NA few TRBV18 CASSPQTGEAGNTIYF TGTGCCAGCTCACCACAGACAGGAGAGGCTGGAAACACCATATATTTT
TRBJ2-7 TRBD1 NA TRBV9 CASSVRDRGPYEQYF TGTGCCAGCAGCGTAAGGGACAGGGGTCCGTACGAGCAGTACTTC
TRBJ1-1 NA NA TRBV28 CASSLYALRDSEAFF TGTGCCAGCAGTTTATACGCACTTCGGGACTCCGAAGCTTTCTTT
TRBJ2-3 NA NA TRBV30 CAWKQQGLITDTQYF TGTGCCTGGAAACAGCAGGGGCTGATCACAGATACGCAGTATTTT
TRBJ2-1 NA NA TRBV20-1 CSANSPNEQFF TGCAGTGCAAACAGCCCGAATGAGCAGTTCTTC
TRBJ2-1 NA few TRBV27 CASSLSGTPYNEQFF TGTGCCAGCAGTTTATCGGGGACTCCTTACAATGAGCAGTTCTTC
TRBJ2-3 NA NA TRBV30 CAWSGGRLTDTQYF TGTGCCTGGAGTGGTGGGAGGTTAACAGATACGCAGTATTTT
TRBJ2-3 TRBD2 NA TRBV6-2/TRBV6-3 CASSWTSPDTQYF TGTGCCAGCAGTTGGACTAGCCCAGATACGCAGTATTTT
TRBJ2-3 TRBD2 NA TRBV11-2 CASSLETSGTSTDTQYF TGTGCCAGCAGCTTAGAGACTAGCGGGACTAGCACAGATACGCAGTATTTT
TRBJ1-6 NA NA TRBV6-1 CASSEDRGFNSPLHF TGTGCCAGCAGTGAGGACCGGGGGTTTAATTCACCCCTCCACTTT
TRBJ1-3 NA NA TRBV5-1 CASSSRTEAFGNTIYF TGCGCCAGCAGCTCAAGGACAGAGGCCTTTGGAAACACCATATATTTT
TRBJ1-4 NA NA TRBV15 CATSRDTGGGKKLFF TGTGCCACCAGCAGAGATACGGGGGGCGGTAAAAAACTGTTTTTT